This T cell receptor (beta chain) derives from a study of graft-versus-host responses after intestinal transplantation. Overall study: Transplant recipients had multivisceral, liver-intestinal, or isolated intestinal grafts. Recipients uniformly received anti-thymocyte globulin induction, followed by tacrolimus and steroids for approximately 3 years. General observations from the study: Recipient marrow contained GvH clones, some of which appeared first in ileum or blood.

The germline V gene has CDR1 SGHTS and CDR2 YDEGEE. Germline trimming cut 4 bases from V and 4 bases from J; bases unmatched to any gene: 6. This CDR3 is 14 amino acids long. TCRdb's copy holds only in-frame clones and misses some; the assay was immunoSEQ multiplex PCR. The sample has about 31,000 clones; around 85% are singletons. A word on this clone: Its specificity is not known.

The sample was unstimulated CD8+ T cells sorted from spleen or lymph node cells, taken before intestinal transplant. The TCR comes from a human donor who received an intestinal transplant. This sequence joins TRBV5-8 and TRBJ1-1, with 8 bases aligning to TRBD1. Here the CDR3 reads CASSTDRGPTEAFF. The CDR3, as DNA: TGTGCCAGCAGCACCGACAGGGGTCCCACTGAAGCTTTCTTT.